Presented here are 30 T cell receptor beta chains from one specimen sequenced in a study of response to subunit inactivated influenza vaccine. TCRdb re-called the RT-PCR reads through MiXCR, storing one row per CDR3 protein. The data hold approximately 230,000 distinct CDR3 sequences, with more than 10% observed a single time. The sequencing here drew on non-naive T cells sorted from PBMCs, taken 14 to 15 days before vaccination. The receptors derive from a man aged 50 to 59 who received an inactivated influenza vaccine.

This rearrangement joins TRBV12-3 or TRBV12-4 to TRBJ1-6; a possible D gene is TRBD1 (5 bases). V was pared by 7 bases and J by 9 bases, with 19 bases between. This CDR3 has 15 residues. The CDR3 DNA reads TGTGCCAGCACCTCTGGGGGGGTGATGGGTTCACCCCTCCACTTT. As protein: CASTSGGVMGSPLHF.

This sequence joins TRBV3-1 and TRBJ2-5, with D hard to call. V was shortened by 3 bases and J by 0 bases, with 5 bases between the two germline ends. There are 13 residues in the CDR3. CDR1 and CDR2 (germline): LGHDT, YNNKEL (reference sequence). The CDR3 sequence: CASSQGYQETQYF. Written as DNA, the CDR3 is TGTGCCAGCAGCCAGGGGTACCAAGAGACCCAGTACTTC.

The chain carries TRBV5-4 and TRBJ2-7; D is unclear. Germline V gene data show CDR1 as SGHNT and CDR2 as YYREEE (reference sequence). The germline V and J ends were trimmed by 0 bases and 0 bases, with 10 bases remaining between them. The CDR3 totals 15 residues. CDR3: CASSLEVLDSYEQYF. CDR3 coding DNA: TGTGCCAGCAGCTTGGAGGTTCTGGACTCCTACGAGCAGTACTTC.

V gene TRBV28 combines with J gene TRBJ2-7; 12 bases map to TRBD1. V was clipped by 7 bases and J by 9 bases; unmatched bases: 13. The CDR3 length is 15 residues. The germline V gene has CDR1 MDHEN and CDR2 SYDVKM. CDR3 DNA sequence: TGTGCCAGCACTCGACCCCTGGGACAGGGGGCAGTGCAGTACTTC. Protein: CASTRPLGQGAVQYF.

The chain carries TRBV7-8 and TRBJ2-1; D uncertain. The CDR3 runs to 15 residues. V was clipped by 5 bases and J by 1 base, with 12 bases between them. Germline V gene sequence: CDR1 SGHVS, CDR2 FQNEAQ. DNA of the CDR3: TGTGCCAGCAGCCCGAGACTCTCATCCTACAATGAGCAGTTCTTC. Its protein product is CASSPRLSSYNEQFF.

This clonotype was counted a few times. V gene TRBV14 combines with J gene TRBJ2-1; D may be TRBD2 (6 bases). The CDR3 extends over 17 amino acids. V was trimmed by 1 base and J by 3 bases, leaving 16 bases between them. CDR1 SGHDN and CDR2 FVKESK come from the germline V gene. This chain's CDR3 is CASSQGVAGNFYNEQFF. As DNA, the CDR3 is TGTGCCAGCAGCCAAGGCGTTGCGGGGAACTTCTACAATGAGCAGTTCTTC.

On this clonotype itself: Being one base from a much bigger clone, this may be a read error. The chain combines TRBV7-8 with TRBJ1-5; D uncertain. The V gene's germline CDR1 is SGHVS and CDR2 FQNEAQ. This CDR3 region has 15 residues. As DNA, the CDR3 is TGTGCCAGCAGCTTAGGATCGAGGAGCAGTCAGCCCCAGCATTTT. It translates to CASSLGSRSSQPQHF.

Only a few counts were recorded for this clonotype. The chain carries TRBV6-1 and TRBJ2-2, with 12 bases aligning to TRBD2. This CDR3 is 15 amino acids long. With V trimmed by 6 bases and J by 5 bases, 4 bases remained unmatched. CDR1 and CDR2 from the germline V gene are MNHNS and SASEGT. CDR3 loop: CASSKLAGGTGELFF. The DNA for the CDR3 is TGTGCCAGCAGCAAACTAGCGGGGGGTACCGGGGAGCTGTTTTTT.

This clonotype was seen many times. The chain couples TRBV29-1 to TRBJ2-2, with 9 bases that match TRBD2. Trimming cost V 6 bases and J 3 bases; bases outside gene matches: 8. Germline CDR1 is SQVTM and CDR2 is ANQGSEA. The CDR3 length is 15 residues. CDR3 loop: CSVGAGTSHTGELFF. The CDR3 bases are TGCAGCGTGGGGGCCGGGACTAGCCACACCGGGGAGCTGTTTTTT.

This clonotype was detected many times. This sequence joins TRBV28 and TRBJ2-7; weak D call: TRBD2 (5 bases). CDR3 length: 13 amino acids. The germline gives CDR1 MDHEN, CDR2 SYDVKM. V lost 6 bases and J 7 bases, leaving 16 bases between the germline ends. CDR3 amino acids: CASSPGKLGEQYF. The CDR3 bases are TGTGCCAGCAGCCCCGGGAAGCTGGGAGAGCAGTACTTC.

This clonotype was found many times. The V gene is TRBV24-1, the J gene TRBJ2-1; no clear D gene. Germline CDR1 is KGHDR and CDR2 is SFDVKD. V was trimmed by 1 base and J by 10 bases, leaving 13 bases between them. CDR3 length: 14 amino acids. CDR3 amino acids: CATSDFDRSTEQFF. The CDR3 DNA reads TGTGCCACCAGTGATTTTGATAGATCGACGGAGCAGTTCTTC.

This clonotype was detected ten times or more. The V call is TRBV10-3, the J call TRBJ2-3, with 8 positions matching TRBD2. The trim removed 4 bases at V and 2 bases at J, leaving 2 bases unmatched. Per the germline V gene, CDR1 is ENHRY and CDR2 is SYGVKD. This CDR3 region has 14 residues. DNA for the CDR3: TGTGCCATCAGTGGTAGCGGGGACACAGATACGCAGTATTTT. Translation: CAISGSGDTDTQYF.

This clonotype was detected ten times or more. The V and J genes are TRBV6-2 or TRBV6-3 and TRBJ2-1, with a possible D match to TRBD2 (5 bases). Looked up from germline, CDR1 is MNHEY and CDR2 is SVGEGT. Trimming shortened V by 2 bases and J by 4 bases, and 12 bases separated the two germline ends. This CDR3 is 15 amino acids long. The CDR3 sequence is CASSYGAAEYNEQFF. The CDR3 DNA sequence: TGTGCCAGCAGTTACGGAGCGGCGGAGTACAATGAGCAGTTCTTC.

The rearrangement joins TRBV6-5 to TRBJ2-6, with TRBD1 matching 8 bases. The trim removed 5 bases at V and 0 bases at J, leaving 9 bases unmatched. The CDR3 has 18 amino acids. Germline CDR1 and CDR2: MNHEY and SVGAGI. The DNA for the CDR3 is TGTGCCAGCAGTCGCTGGACAGGGAAGAGCTCTGGGGCCAACGTCCTGACTTTC. Translation gives CASSRWTGKSSGANVLTF.

The chain joins TRBV6-2 or TRBV6-3 to TRBJ2-2; 9 bases are shared with TRBD1. Germline V gives CDR1 MNHEY, CDR2 SVGEGT. This CDR3 spans 15 amino acids. With V trimmed by 6 bases and J by 7 bases, 9 bases remained unmatched. CDR3 nucleotides: TGTGCCAGCAGAACGGGACAGGGAAGAGGCGGGGAGCTGTTTTTT. As protein: CASRTGQGRGGELFF.

The chain joins TRBV28 to TRBJ1-1, with D tentatively TRBD1 (5 bases). The CDR3 loop spans 13 amino acids. Germline CDR1 MDHEN, CDR2 SYDVKM. Trimming shortened V by 3 bases and J by 6 bases, and 11 bases separated the two germline ends. CDR3 coding DNA: TGTGCCAGCAGTTTTGGCCTGGGGGCTGAAGCTTTCTTT. It yields the protein CASSFGLGAEAFF.

In its sample, this clonotype was seen a few times. CDR3: CASSSLAGEQFF. In DNA form, the CDR3 reads TGTGCCAGCAGCTCATTAGCCGGTGAGCAGTTCTTC. V and J are TRBV5-5 and TRBJ2-1, with D hard to call. Trimming left V 3 bases short and J 9 bases short, with 10 bases between. The CDR3 spans 12 residues. Germline CDR1 SGHKS, CDR2 YYEKEE (reference sequence).

This clonotype came up many times. The CDR3 DNA reads TGTGCCAGCAGCCCAGCGGGAGCCTCCTACGAGCAGTACTTC. Translation gives CASSPAGASYEQYF. V and J are TRBV28 and TRBJ2-7, with 8 bases lining up with TRBD2. Germline CDR1 is MDHEN and CDR2 is SYDVKM. This CDR3 spans 14 amino acids. V trimming: 6 bases; J trimming: 0 bases; junction bases outside the gene matches: 4.

This clonotype appeared many times. The rearrangement uses TRBV2 and TRBJ2-2; D may be TRBD1 (6 bases). The CDR3 extends over 15 amino acids. Germline V lookup: CDR1 SNHLY, CDR2 FYNNEI. V lost 7 bases and J lost 4, with 16 bases in between. The CDR3: CASTHRALSTGELFF. The CDR3 DNA reads as TGTGCCAGCACCCACAGGGCTTTGTCCACCGGGGAGCTGTTTTTT.

This clonotype was found many times. The chain carries TRBV15 and TRBJ2-7, with 7 positions matching TRBD2. The V segment lost 0 bases and the J segment 1 base; nucleotides outside the gene matches: 9. Looked up from germline, CDR1 is LNHNV and CDR2 is YYDKDF (reference sequence). The CDR3 contains 17 residues. The CDR3 is CATSRDIGTTRSYEQYF. CDR3 nucleotide sequence: TGTGCCACCAGCAGAGATATCGGGACTACCCGTTCCTACGAGCAGTACTTC.

There are a few counts of this clonotype. CDR3 loop: CASSLYASGTETQYF. CDR3 sequence (DNA): TGTGCCAGCAGTTTATACGCTAGCGGGACGGAGACCCAGTACTTC. The rearrangement joins TRBV12-3 or TRBV12-4 to TRBJ2-5, with 9 bases matching TRBD2. V lost 2 bases to trimming and J lost 5 bases; unmatched junction nucleotides: 6. This CDR3 contains 15 residues.

This clonotype was detected ten times or more. The chain employs TRBV6-2 or TRBV6-3 and TRBJ2-3, with a possible D match to TRBD2 (5 bases). The V gene's germline CDR1 is MNHEY and CDR2 SVGEGT. The CDR3 length is 13 residues. The ends were cut back, 6 bases at V and 7 bases at J, with 14 bases in the middle. The CDR3 nucleotides are TGTGCCAGCAGCCTGCCGGGGATTTATACGCAGTATTTT. The encoded protein is CASSLPGIYTQYF.

This clonotype was observed a handful of times. The chain joins TRBV7-9 to TRBJ2-3; TRBD2 aligns across 8 bases. Per germline, CDR1 SEHNR and CDR2 FQNEAQ (reference sequence). CDR3 length: 15 residues. V gave up 5 bases and J gave up 2 bases; unmatched junction bases: 6. This CDR3 reads CASSPYSGDTDTQYF. CDR3 sequence (DNA): TGTGCCAGCAGCCCCTATAGCGGGGACACAGATACGCAGTATTTT.

This clonotype was counted ten times or more. V usage is TRBV4-1 and J usage is TRBJ1-1, with D possibly TRBD1 on 6 matching bases. Germline CDR1 and CDR2: MGHRA and YSYEKL. Trimming stripped 3 bases from V and 1 base from J, with 21 bases between. This CDR3 contains 18 residues. In DNA form, the CDR3 reads TGCGCCAGCAGCCAGCTACTTCTTCGGGGGGGGCAGAACACTGAAGCTTTCTTT. Protein sequence: CASSQLLLRGGQNTEAFF.

This clonotype occurred many times. This chain connects TRBV7-2 to TRBJ2-1; D call uncertain. The germline CDR1 and CDR2 sequences are SGHTA and FQGNSA. The CDR3 spans 13 residues. Trimming pared 5 bases from V and 9 bases from J, leaving 14 bases between. The CDR3 here is CASSLDGHGEQFF. The CDR3 DNA sequence: TGTGCCAGCAGCCTGGACGGCCATGGTGAGCAGTTCTTC.

Many counts were recorded for this clonotype. The J gene is TRBJ2-5, the V gene TRBV6-1; TRBD1 matches 12 bases. J gave up 4 bases and V 6 bases, and 3 bases lay outside the gene matches. Germline CDR1 is MNHNS and CDR2 is SASEGT. This CDR3 is built from 14 residues. In nucleotides, the CDR3 is TGTGCCAGCAGGGGGACAGGGGGCGGAGAGACCCAGTACTTC. It yields the protein CASRGTGGGETQYF.

This clonotype was seen a few times. V is TRBV9 and J is TRBJ2-3; D uncertain. Germline values: CDR1 SGDLS, CDR2 YYNGEE. Trimming took off 4 bases at V and 5 bases at J, with 11 bases between the two ends. The CDR3 spans 13 residues. The CDR3 DNA reads as TGTGCCAGCAGCCATGGTGGGGTAGATACGCAGTATTTT. It specifies CASSHGGVDTQYF.

The CDR3 DNA sequence: TGCGCCAGCAGCCGGACAGGGGGCGGGCTGTTTTTT. Translation gives CASSRTGGGLFF. This chain joins TRBV4-1 and TRBJ2-2; 11 nucleotides match TRBD1. V gave up 4 bases and J gave up 13 bases; unmatched junction bases: 2. Germline loops: CDR1 MGHRA, CDR2 YSYEKL. The CDR3 is 12 amino acids.

In this sample, this clonotype turned up many times. The rearrangement uses TRBV20-1 and TRBJ2-1; 10 bases are shared with TRBD2. The germline V gene has CDR1 DFQATT and CDR2 SNEGSKA (reference sequence). There are 15 residues in the CDR3. Trimming removed 5 bases from V and 8 bases from J; junction bases left unmatched: 12. The CDR3 loop is CSAWLFALAGDEQFF. CDR3 DNA: TGCAGTGCTTGGCTCTTTGCCCTAGCGGGAGATGAGCAGTTCTTC.

This clonotype was found many times. J is TRBJ1-1 and V is TRBV18; D is uncertain. Per germline, CDR1 KGHSH and CDR2 LQKENI. The length of the CDR3 is 13 residues. V was clipped by 6 bases and J by 4 bases, with 12 bases between them. This CDR3 reads CASSPNGFTEAFF. The CDR3 nucleotides are TGTGCCAGCTCCCCCAATGGTTTCACTGAAGCTTTCTTT.